This T cell receptor (beta chain) was documented in a study of T cells of healthy individuals. As for this clonotype: A much more abundant neighbour one base away suggests this may be a read error.

From the 5' RACE reads, TCRdb called clonotypes with MiXCR, one entry per CDR3 protein. The data show tens of thousands of distinct CDR3 sequences, under 15% seen once. Per the germline V gene, CDR1 is SGHAT and CDR2 is FQDESV (reference sequence). This CDR3 has 18 residues. The rearrangement uses TRBV11-1 and TRBJ2-1, with 11 bases identical to TRBD2. The sequence came from a human donor in good health. CDR3 residues: CASSLDRSSGGSHNKQFF. As DNA, the CDR3 is TGTGCCAGCAGCTTAGATCGCTCTAGCGGGGGGAGTCACAATAAGCAGTTCTTC.